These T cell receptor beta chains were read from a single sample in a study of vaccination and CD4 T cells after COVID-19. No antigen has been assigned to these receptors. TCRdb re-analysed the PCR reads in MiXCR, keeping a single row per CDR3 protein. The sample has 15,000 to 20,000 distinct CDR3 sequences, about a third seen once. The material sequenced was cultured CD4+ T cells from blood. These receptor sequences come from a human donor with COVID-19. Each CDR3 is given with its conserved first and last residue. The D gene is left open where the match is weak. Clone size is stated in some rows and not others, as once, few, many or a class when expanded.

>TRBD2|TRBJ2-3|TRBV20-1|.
TGCAGTGCCAGAGGGGTGGCGGGGGGTACCTTTTGGACAGATACGCAGTATTTT
CSARGVAGGTFWTDTQYF
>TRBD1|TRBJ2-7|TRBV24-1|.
TGTGCCACCAGTGATCCGGCCCGGACAGGGGGCTACGAGCAGTACTTC
CATSDPARTGGYEQYF
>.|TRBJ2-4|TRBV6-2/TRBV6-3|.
TGTGCCAGCAGTTATGTCGGGGAGAGTGTTCAGTACTTC
CASSYVGESVQYF
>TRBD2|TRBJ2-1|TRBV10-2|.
TGCGCCAGCAGAGGACTAGCGGGGGGTAATGAGCAGTTCTTC
CASRGLAGGNEQFF
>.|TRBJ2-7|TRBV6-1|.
TGTGCCAGCAGTGGGGGGGGCGGCGAGCAGTACTTC
CASSGGGGEQYF
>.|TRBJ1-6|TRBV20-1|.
TGCAGTGCTAGCGACTGGGGGCAGTATTCACCCCTCCACTTT
CSASDWGQYSPLHF
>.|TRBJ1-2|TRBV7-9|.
TGTGCCAGCAGCTTAGCCGGGCAGGCGGCATATGGCTACACCTTC
CASSLAGQAAYGYTF
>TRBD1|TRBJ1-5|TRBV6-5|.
TGTGCCAGCAGGTACAGGGGGGGCGCGGCAGTAGGGCAGCCCCAGCATTTT
CASRYRGGAAVGQPQHF
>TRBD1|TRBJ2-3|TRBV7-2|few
TGTGCCAGCAGAAGAGACAGGGTTGAAACAGATACGCAGTATTTT
CASRRDRVETDTQYF
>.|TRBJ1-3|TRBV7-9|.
TGTGCCAGCAGTTCGGAGGGACCTCGGTTCACCATATATTTT
CASSSEGPRFTIYF
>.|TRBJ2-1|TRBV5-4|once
TGTGCCAGCAGCTTGAGGAAGGGTGAAAATGAGCAGTTCTTC
CASSLRKGENEQFF
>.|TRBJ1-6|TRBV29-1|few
TGCAGCGTTGAAGTTGGAAAGAATTCACCCCTCCACTTT
CSVEVGKNSPLHF
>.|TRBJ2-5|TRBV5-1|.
TGCGCCAGCAGCTTGGAGGGGGGCGTGTGGGAGACCCAGTACTTC
CASSLEGGVWETQYF
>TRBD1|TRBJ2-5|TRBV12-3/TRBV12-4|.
TGTGCCAGCAGCCAGACAGGGATGAGTGAGACCCAGTACTTC
CASSQTGMSETQYF
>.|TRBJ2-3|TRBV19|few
TGTGCCAGTAGTATAGTGGTACTCGCCCAAGGTAGAGATACGCAGTATTTT
CASSIVVLAQGRDTQYF
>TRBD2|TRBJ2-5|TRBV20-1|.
TGCAGTGCTCCTAGCGGGGCCTTGCAAGAGACCCAGTACTTC
CSAPSGALQETQYF
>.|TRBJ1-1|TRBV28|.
TGTGCCAGCATGGGGGCAGCACAGAACACTGAAGCTTTCTTT
CASMGAAQNTEAFF
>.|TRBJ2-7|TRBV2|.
TGTGCCAGCAGTGTCCAGGGCGGCGAGCAGTACTTC
CASSVQGGEQYF
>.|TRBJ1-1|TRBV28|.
TGTGCCAGCTTTCCTTGGGGGCGACAGGACATGAACACTGAAGCTTTCTTT
CASFPWGRQDMNTEAFF
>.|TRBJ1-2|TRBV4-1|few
TGCGCCAGCAGCCCCGAGGAGGGCTCTAACTATGGCTACACCTTC
CASSPEEGSNYGYTF
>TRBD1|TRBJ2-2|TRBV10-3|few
TGTGCCATCAGTGAAGGACAGGGCGTTGCCGGGGAGCTGTTTTTT
CAISEGQGVAGELFF
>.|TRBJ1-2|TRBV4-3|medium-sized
TGCGCCAGCAGCCAAGGTCCGGGACAAGGCTATGGCTACACCTTC
CASSQGPGQGYGYTF
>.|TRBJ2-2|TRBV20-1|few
TGCAGTGTCAGGAGACTTACGAACACCGGGGAGCTGTTTTTT
CSVRRLTNTGELFF
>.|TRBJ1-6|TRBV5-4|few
TGTGCCAGCAGCTCCCGGGTCATTAATTCACCCCTCCACTTT
CASSSRVINSPLHF
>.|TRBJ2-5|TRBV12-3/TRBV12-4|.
TGTGCCAGCAGTAAGGTAGTCGTGAAGACCCAGTACTTC
CASSKVVVKTQYF
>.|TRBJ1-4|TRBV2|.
TGTGCCAGCAGTGCGGACGGTGCAACTAATGAAAAACTGTTTTTT
CASSADGATNEKLFF
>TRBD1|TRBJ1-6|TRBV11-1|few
TGTGCCAGCAGCTTGGGACAGTATAATTCACCCCTCCACTTT
CASSLGQYNSPLHF
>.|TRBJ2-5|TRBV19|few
TGTGCCAGTAGTATTAGGGATGAGACCCAGTACTTC
CASSIRDETQYF
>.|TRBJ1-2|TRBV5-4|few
TGTGCCAGCAGCTTGGACCCGGGCAGCTATGGCTACACCTTC
CASSLDPGSYGYTF
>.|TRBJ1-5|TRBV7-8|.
TGTGCCAGCAGCATCGGGGGGGATAGCAATCAGCCCCAGCATTTT
CASSIGGDSNQPQHF
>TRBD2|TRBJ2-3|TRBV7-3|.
TGTGCCAGCAGCTTAACCTCAAGGGCTAGCGGGGGGGCAGATACGCAGTATTTT
CASSLTSRASGGADTQYF
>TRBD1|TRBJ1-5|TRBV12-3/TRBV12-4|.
TGTGCCAGCAGCCCCTCTGGACAGGGGCGGCATTTT
CASSPSGQGRHF
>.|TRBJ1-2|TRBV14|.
TGTGCCAGCAGCCCGACGGGCAGGGATGGCTACACCTTC
CASSPTGRDGYTF
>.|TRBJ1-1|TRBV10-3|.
TGTGCCATCAGCGCGAGTCCAGGGACTGAAGCTTTCTTT
CAISASPGTEAFF
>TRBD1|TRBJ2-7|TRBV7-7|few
TGTGCTAGCAGCCCCGGGACAGGGTCATACGAGCAGTACTTC
CASSPGTGSYEQYF
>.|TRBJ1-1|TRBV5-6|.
TGTGCCAGCAGCGCCGGATTGAACACTGAAGCTTTCTTT
CASSAGLNTEAFF
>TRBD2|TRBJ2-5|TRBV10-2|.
TGCGCCAGCAGTGAGGGAGGACTAGCGGGGGGGCCTCGAGAGACCCAGTACTTC
CASSEGGLAGGPRETQYF